This is a list of T cell receptor beta chains from one sample in a study of T cell responses to AZD1222 COVID-19 vaccine. Here immunoSEQ multiplex PCR was the method, and the copy in TCRdb shows in-frame clones only, minus some. The sample includes just over 150,000 clones, about nine tenths seen only once; the top ten take around 1.9%. The specimen was peripheral blood, collected on day 0 of AZD1222 vaccination. All receptors derive from an adult in good health. CDR3s include the opening cysteine and the closing phenylalanine or tryptophan. D genes are given only for firm matches. Clone size, where shown, is once, few, many, or a class for clones that have expanded.

j_gene,v_gene,d_gene,abundance,CDR3aa,CDR3nt
TRBJ2-5,TRBV11-3,TRBD1,NA,CASSFGGQGEKTQYF,TGTGCCAGCAGCTTTGGAGGACAGGGGGAGAAGACCCAGTACTTC
TRBJ2-2,TRBV12-3/TRBV12-4,NA,NA,CASQDYDTGELFF,TGTGCCAGTCAAGACTACGACACCGGGGAGCTGTTTTTT
TRBJ1-1,TRBV23-1,NA,NA,CASSQPGTEEQAFF,TGCGCCAGCAGTCAACCCGGCACGGAAGAACAAGCTTTCTTT
TRBJ1-5,TRBV5-6,TRBD1,NA,CASSIGTGGFQPQHF,TGTGCCAGCAGCATAGGGACAGGGGGTTTTCAGCCCCAGCATTTT
TRBJ1-1,TRBV28,NA,NA,CASKSEGWTEAFF,TGTGCCAGCAAATCAGAAGGGTGGACTGAAGCTTTCTTT
TRBJ2-2,TRBV19,TRBD1,NA,CASSTQGRKTGELFF,TGTGCCAGTAGTACACAGGGGCGCAAGACCGGGGAGCTGTTTTTT
TRBJ2-5,TRBV5-6,NA,NA,CASSLAGETQYF,TGTGCCAGCAGCTTGGCTGGTGAGACCCAGTACTTC
TRBJ2-2,TRBV9,NA,NA,CASRSGWNTGELFF,TGTGCCAGCAGGTCAGGGTGGAACACCGGGGAGCTGTTTTTT
TRBJ2-3,TRBV29-1,NA,once,CSVEGGKGTDTQYF,TGCAGCGTGGAGGGGGGAAAAGGCACAGATACGCAGTATTTT
TRBJ1-1,TRBV5-6,NA,once,CASSPGTRTEAFF,TGTGCCAGCAGCCCTGGGACTAGAACTGAAGCTTTCTTT
TRBJ2-5,TRBV27,TRBD1,NA,CASSLWTGEETQYF,TGTGCCAGCAGTTTGTGGACAGGGGAGGAGACCCAGTACTTC
TRBJ2-1,TRBV28,NA,NA,CASSLWGADSYNEQFF,TGTGCCAGCAGTTTGTGGGGGGCAGACTCCTACAATGAGCAGTTCTTC
TRBJ2-7,TRBV27,TRBD1,NA,CASGRQGSYEQYF,TGTGCCAGCGGAAGACAGGGGAGTTACGAGCAGTACTTC
TRBJ2-7,TRBV28,TRBD1,NA,CASRTGQTYEQYF,TGTGCCAGCAGGACGGGACAGACCTACGAGCAGTACTTC
TRBJ2-7,TRBV7-2,NA,NA,CASSPSRGPYEQYF,TGTGCCAGCAGCCCCTCTCGAGGACCATACGAGCAGTACTTC
TRBJ2-3,TRBV29-1,NA,NA,CSVFGRGDTQYF,TGCAGCGTTTTCGGGCGGGGTGATACGCAGTATTTT
TRBJ1-4,TRBV6-6,TRBD1,NA,CASSYSGRGLEKLFF,TGTGCCAGCAGTTACTCCGGCAGGGGGCTTGAAAAACTGTTTTTT
TRBJ2-6,TRBV18,NA,NA,CASSPVLSGANVLTF,TGTGCCAGCTCACCAGTGCTCTCTGGGGCCAACGTCCTGACTTTC
TRBJ2-5,TRBV12-3/TRBV12-4,NA,once,CASSQKETQYF,TGTGCCAGCAGCCAAAAGGAGACCCAGTACTTC
TRBJ2-2,TRBV28,TRBD1,NA,CASSVYAGTGGLTGELFF,TGTGCCAGCAGTGTATACGCCGGGACAGGGGGCCTCACCGGGGAGCTGTTTTTT
TRBJ1-5,TRBV6-1,NA,NA,CASSEEGAGNQPQHF,TGTGCCAGCAGTGAAGAGGGCGCGGGCAATCAGCCCCAGCATTTT
TRBJ1-5,TRBV2,NA,NA,CASSDGQYSNQPQHF,TGTGCCAGCAGTGATGGACAGTATAGCAATCAGCCCCAGCATTTT
TRBJ1-1,TRBV28,TRBD1,NA,CASSSRGQITEAFF,TGTGCCAGCAGTTCTCGGGGACAGATCACTGAAGCTTTCTTT
TRBJ1-1,TRBV6-1,TRBD1,NA,CASSGPTGGVWTEAFF,TGTGCCAGCAGTGGGCCCACAGGGGGCGTTTGGACTGAAGCTTTCTTT
TRBJ1-6,TRBV4-1,NA,NA,CASSLSGRVYNSPLHF,TGCGCCAGCAGCCTCTCGGGGAGGGTCTATAATTCACCCCTCCACTTT
TRBJ2-1,TRBV24-1,NA,NA,CATAGVGPNNEQFF,TGTGCCACCGCTGGGGTTGGACCCAACAATGAGCAGTTCTTC
TRBJ1-1,TRBV28,NA,NA,CASSPGVRDTEAFF,TGTGCCAGCAGTCCAGGGGTGAGGGACACTGAAGCTTTCTTT
TRBJ1-4,TRBV25-1,NA,once,CASSEEWQRGGTNEKLFF,TGTGCCAGCAGTGAGGAGTGGCAGCGGGGGGGGACTAATGAAAAACTGTTTTTT
TRBJ1-2,TRBV19,TRBD1,NA,CASSLDRGRYGYTF,TGTGCCAGTAGCCTGGACAGGGGCCGCTATGGCTACACCTTC
TRBJ2-2,TRBV19,TRBD2,once,CASSMIAGGLGATGELFF,TGTGCCAGTAGTATGATAGCGGGAGGGCTCGGCGCCACCGGGGAGCTGTTTTTT
TRBJ2-1,TRBV6-2/TRBV6-3,NA,NA,CASSYSGTRNEQFF,TGTGCCAGCAGTTACTCCGGGACAAGGAATGAGCAGTTCTTC
TRBJ2-7,TRBV19,TRBD2,once,CASSPSYPLAGHAYEQYF,TGTGCCAGTAGTCCCAGTTACCCACTAGCGGGACACGCCTACGAGCAGTACTTC
TRBJ2-7,TRBV2,NA,NA,CASIRAGQRGEQYF,TGTGCCAGCATCAGGGCAGGTCAGCGTGGTGAGCAGTACTTC
TRBJ1-5,TRBV6-6,TRBD1,NA,CASSKPSGGRDQPQHF,TGTGCCAGCAGCAAGCCTTCAGGGGGCAGAGATCAGCCCCAGCATTTT
TRBJ2-2,TRBV28,TRBD2,NA,CASSLLAGGPRGMGELFF,TGTGCCAGCAGTCTCTTAGCGGGAGGGCCACGGGGAATGGGGGAGCTGTTTTTT
TRBJ1-6,TRBV28,TRBD1,NA,CASSLYWTGADYNSPLHF,TGTGCCAGCAGTTTATACTGGACAGGAGCGGACTATAATTCACCCCTCCACTTT
TRBJ2-3,TRBV7-6,NA,NA,CASSLGTHDTDTQYF,TGTGCCAGCAGCCTCGGGACTCACGACACAGATACGCAGTATTTT